Described below is a single TCR beta chain sequence and its context. What it binds is not known. Looked up from germline, CDR1 is MNHNS and CDR2 is SASEGT. V was cut by 6 bases and J by 0 bases, with 15 bases left in between. This CDR3 is built from 16 residues. The data are from a study of PD-1 blockade in classical Hodgkin lymphoma. Study-wide points: CD4+ but not CD8+ TCR diversity rose significantly by C4D1. Newly diagnosed patients were reported to exhibit reduced baseline TCR diversity relative to healthy donors. Underlying causes for the observed repertoire differences were not defined, possibly disease activity or prior therapy. Complete responders' diversity at baseline resembled that of newly diagnosed patients.

Sample time point: cycle 4 day 1 (C4D1), after 5 to 7 weeks of nivolumab. Relapse was seen in all patients after autologous stem cell transplantation, and brentuximab vedotin exposure was variable. The investigators isolated CD8+ T cells from thawed PBMCs using magnetic negative selection. Sequencing was performed with immunoSEQ multiplex PCR; in TCRdb, only in-frame clones are kept and a portion is missing. The sample includes 9,500 to 12,000 clones, 70% to 90% of them seen just once. This chain joins TRBV6-1 and TRBJ1-3; D gene uncertain. This specimen consisted of CD8+ T cells from blood, obtained before the fourth cycle of nivolumab. The TCR was taken from a human donor with classical Hodgkin lymphoma. The donor label of this sample is uncertain. CDR3 loop: CASREHAYSSGNTIYF. CDR3 nucleotide sequence: TGTGCCAGCAGAGAACACGCTTACAGCTCTGGAAACACCATATATTTT.